This TCR beta chain was found in a study of T-cell reconstitution after alpha-beta-depleted transplantation in children. Findings of the study overall: From newly produced T cells came most of the T-cell counts and diversity one year after transplant. After transplant, high TCRbeta diversity at day 60 in some patients arose from surviving recipient T cells and thymic progenitors.

The TCRbeta library was prepared with unique molecular identifiers. TCRdb re-derived calls from the PCR reads in MiXCR, one entry per CDR3 protein. The sample comprises fewer than 550,000 distinct CDR3 sequences, roughly 10% of which are singletons, and 2% to 2.5% rests with the top ten. This clonotype was seen a handful of times. Its specificity is not known. V lost 3 bases, J lost 4 bases, and 11 bases stayed unmatched. The CDR3 totals 19 residues. CDR1 and CDR2 (germline): WNHNN, SYGVQD (reference sequence). The receptor was derived from a child under 10 years old with inherited bone marrow failure, due to receive a stem cell transplant. Here the sequenced sample was PBMCs, taken before TCRalphabeta/CD19-depleted stem cell transplant. This chain connects TRBV10-1 to TRBJ2-1; 14 bases are shared with TRBD2. CDR3 in amino acids: CASSDSGTSGSPLYNEQFF. CDR3 coding DNA: TGCGCCAGCAGTGACTCCGGGACTAGCGGGAGTCCCCTATACAATGAGCAGTTCTTC.